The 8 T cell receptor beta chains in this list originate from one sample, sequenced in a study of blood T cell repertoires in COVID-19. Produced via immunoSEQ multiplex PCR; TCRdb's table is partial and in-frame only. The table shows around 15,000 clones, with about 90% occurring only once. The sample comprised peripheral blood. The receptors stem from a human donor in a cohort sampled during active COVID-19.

Here the CDR3 reads CASSYQAYNSPLHF. The CDR3 DNA is TGTGCCAGCAGTTACCAGGCATATAATTCACCCCTCCACTTT. The chain carries TRBV6-5 and TRBJ1-6; no reliable D call. Trimming took off 2 bases at V and 4 bases at J, with 6 bases between the two ends. Germline V lookup: CDR1 MNHEY, CDR2 SVGAGI. The length of the CDR3 is 14 residues.

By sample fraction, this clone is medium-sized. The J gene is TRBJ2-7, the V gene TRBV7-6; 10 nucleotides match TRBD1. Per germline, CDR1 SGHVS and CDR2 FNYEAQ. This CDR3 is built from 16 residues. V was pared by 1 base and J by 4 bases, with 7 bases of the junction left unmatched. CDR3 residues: CASSLGTGQGYYEQYF. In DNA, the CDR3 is TGTGCCAGCAGCTTAGGGACGGGACAGGGGTATTACGAGCAGTACTTC.

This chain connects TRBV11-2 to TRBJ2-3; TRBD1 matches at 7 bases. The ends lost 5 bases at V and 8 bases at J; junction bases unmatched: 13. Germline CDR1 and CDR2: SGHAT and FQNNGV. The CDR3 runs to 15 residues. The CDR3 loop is CASSQRTGTGSTQYF. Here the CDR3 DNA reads TGTGCCAGCAGCCAAAGGACAGGAACGGGGAGTACGCAGTATTTT.

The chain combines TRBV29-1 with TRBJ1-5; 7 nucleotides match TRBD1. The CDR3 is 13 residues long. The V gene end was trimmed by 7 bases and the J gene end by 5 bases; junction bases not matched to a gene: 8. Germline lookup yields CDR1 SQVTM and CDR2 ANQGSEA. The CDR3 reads CSGGDSRYQPQHF. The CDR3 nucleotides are TGCAGCGGAGGGGACAGCCGATATCAGCCCCAGCATTTT.

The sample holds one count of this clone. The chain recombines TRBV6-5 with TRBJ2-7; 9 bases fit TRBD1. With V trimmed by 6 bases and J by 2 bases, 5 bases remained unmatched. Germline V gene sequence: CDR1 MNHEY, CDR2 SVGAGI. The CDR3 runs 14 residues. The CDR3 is CASSGTGRPYEQYF. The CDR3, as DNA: TGTGCCAGCAGCGGGACAGGGCGACCCTACGAGCAGTACTTC.

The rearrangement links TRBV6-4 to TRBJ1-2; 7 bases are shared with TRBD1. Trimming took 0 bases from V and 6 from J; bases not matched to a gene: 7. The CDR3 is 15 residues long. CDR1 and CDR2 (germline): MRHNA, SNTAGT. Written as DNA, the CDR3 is TGTGCCAGCAGTGACTCGCCGTCGCAGGGGGATGGCTACACCTTC. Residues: CASSDSPSQGDGYTF.

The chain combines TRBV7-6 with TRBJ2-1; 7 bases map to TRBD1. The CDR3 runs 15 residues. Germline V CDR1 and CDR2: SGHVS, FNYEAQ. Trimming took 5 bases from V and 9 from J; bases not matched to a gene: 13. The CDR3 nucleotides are TGTGCCAGCAGCCCTCACCGGGACAGCCTCCGTGAGCAGTTCTTC. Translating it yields CASSPHRDSLREQFF.

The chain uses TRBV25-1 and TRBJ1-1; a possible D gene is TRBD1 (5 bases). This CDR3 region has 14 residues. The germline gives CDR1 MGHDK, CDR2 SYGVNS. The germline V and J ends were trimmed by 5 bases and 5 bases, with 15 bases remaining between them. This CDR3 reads CASSRPGVKTEAFF. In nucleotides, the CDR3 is TGTGCCAGCAGTAGGCCGGGGGTAAAAACTGAAGCTTTCTTT.